Following are 15 T cell receptor beta chains from one sample sequenced in a study of shared clonotypes between healthy human individuals. Clones were read by immunoSEQ multiplex PCR, and TCRdb kept only the in-frame ones, dropping some. The sample consists of just over 2,000,000 clones, 95% of them appearing once. The source material was naive CD4+ T cells sorted from blood. Subset: CD45RA+ positively selected. The source of these receptors is a man between 18 and 29 years old in good health.

V usage is TRBV7-6 and J usage is TRBJ2-7; D is ambiguous. V lost 1 base and J 6 bases, leaving 7 bases between the germline ends. The CDR3 runs 12 residues. Germline lookup yields CDR1 SGHVS and CDR2 FNYEAQ. CDR3: CASSLVLGEQYF. CDR3 coding DNA: TGTGCCAGCAGCTTAGTGCTCGGCGAGCAGTACTTC.

The CDR3 DNA is TGTGCCAGCTCACCAATAAGCGGGAGCCCCTACGAGCAGTACTTC. This encodes CASSPISGSPYEQYF. This chain connects TRBV18 to TRBJ2-7, with TRBD2 matching 8 bases. V dropped 2 bases and J dropped 2; count of bases not matched to a gene: 5. The germline V gene has CDR1 KGHSH and CDR2 LQKENI. This CDR3 is 15 amino acids long.

This chain links TRBV11-3 with TRBJ2-5; TRBD1 aligns across 7 bases. Germline V gene data show CDR1 as SGHNT and CDR2 as YENEEA. The CDR3 runs to 15 residues. V was clipped by 1 base and J by 2 bases; unmatched bases: 4. The DNA of the CDR3 is TGTGCCAGCAGCTTAGGTGCCAGGGGGCAAGAGACCCAGTACTTC. Amino acids: CASSLGARGQETQYF.

The chain joins TRBV28 to TRBJ1-6; D unclear. Germline values: CDR1 MDHEN, CDR2 SYDVKM. CDR3 size: 15 residues. The V end lost 6 bases, the J end lost 4 bases, and 13 bases lay between the germline ends. CDR3 protein: CASRSDGLYNSPLHF. In nucleotides, the CDR3 is TGTGCCAGCAGATCCGATGGTCTATATAATTCACCCCTCCACTTT.

CDR3 protein: CASSMNTEAFF. DNA of the CDR3: TGTGCCAGCAGTATGAACACTGAAGCTTTCTTT. The chain links TRBV7-8 to TRBJ1-1; D not certain. V was shortened by 6 bases and J by 0 bases, with 2 bases between the two germline ends. CDR1 and CDR2 (germline): SGHVS, FQNEAQ. The CDR3 spans 11 residues.

Comments on this clone: The same CDR3 also results from other DNA sequences found in this sample. The V and J genes are TRBV6-6 and TRBJ2-3; unclear D gene. V was cut by 2 bases and J by 4 bases, with 4 bases left in between. Germline lookup yields CDR1 MNHNY and CDR2 SVGAGI (reference sequence). There are 12 residues in the CDR3. The CDR3 here is CASSYQADTQYF. In nucleotides, the CDR3 is TGTGCCAGCAGTTACCAAGCAGATACGCAGTATTTT.

The genes are TRBV5-4 and TRBJ2-1; tentatively, D is TRBD2 (6 bases). The V and J ends lost 0 bases and 2 bases respectively, with 6 bases between them. From germline, CDR1 is SGHNT and CDR2 YYREEE (reference sequence). This CDR3 comprises 14 residues. The CDR3 region has the DNA TGTGCCAGCAGCTTGGGGGGGGCCTACAATGAGCAGTTCTTC. Protein product: CASSLGGAYNEQFF.

A remark on this clone: Relative to the germline gene, one junction end is altered; a read error may explain this. Other DNA sequences from this sample encode an identical CDR3 as well. The chain links TRBV7-7 to TRBJ2-1; D gene ambiguous. This CDR3 contains 15 residues. Germline V CDR1 and CDR2: SSHAT, FNYEAQ (reference sequence). The CDR3 nucleotides read TGTGCTAGCAGCTTAGGTCTAAGCTCCTACAATGAGCAGTTCTTC. Translation: CASSLGLSSYNEQFF.

This rearrangement joins TRBV7-2 to TRBJ1-2, with no clear D. The V end lost 4 bases, the J end lost 5 bases, and 8 bases lay between the germline ends. CDR1 and CDR2 (germline): SGHTA, FQGNSA. The CDR3 loop spans 12 amino acids. CDR3 bases: TGTGCCAGCAGCTCTTACCAGTATGGCTACACCTTC. Encoded protein: CASSSYQYGYTF.

The rearrangement joins TRBV6-5 to TRBJ1-3; perhaps TRBD1 as D (5 bases). This CDR3 is 15 amino acids long. CDR1 is MNHEY and CDR2 is SVGAGI in the germline V gene. V lost 2 bases, J lost 1 base, and 9 bases lay in between. The CDR3 DNA sequence: TGTGCCAGCAGTTACAGGGGACTATCTGGAAACACCATATATTTT. Translated: CASSYRGLSGNTIYF.

CDR3 in amino acids: CSPQGAYEQYF. Here the CDR3 DNA reads TGCAGTCCACAAGGGGCCTACGAGCAGTACTTC. The genes are TRBV20-1 and TRBJ2-7; tentatively, D is TRBD1 (5 bases). The CDR3 is 11 residues long. V was clipped by 8 bases and J by 2 bases, with 10 bases between them. Germline CDR1 reads DFQATT; CDR2 reads SNEGSKA (reference sequence).

The CDR3 loop reads CATSRPGQGVNQPQHF. The CDR3 coding sequence is TGTGCCACCAGCAGACCGGGACAGGGCGTCAATCAGCCCCAGCATTTT. J is TRBJ1-5 and V is TRBV15, with 9 bases lining up with TRBD1. Germline V lookup: CDR1 LNHNV, CDR2 YYDKDF (reference sequence). The J segment lost 3 bases and the V segment lost 2 bases, leaving 5 bases of the junction unmatched. The CDR3 runs 16 residues.

This chain connects TRBV4-1 to TRBJ1-5, with 7 bases identical to TRBD1. Per germline, CDR1 MGHRA and CDR2 YSYEKL. The CDR3 runs to 15 residues. The V gene end was trimmed by 1 base and the J gene end by 7 bases; junction bases not matched to a gene: 7. The CDR3 protein is CASSQVGQLRQPQHF. CDR3 sequence (DNA): TGCGCCAGCAGCCAAGTGGGACAGCTCCGACAGCCCCAGCATTTT.

The V call is TRBV4-1, the J call TRBJ1-5; D is possibly TRBD1 (5 bases). The V gene lost 2 bases and the J gene lost 1 base, with 12 bases spanning the gap. The CDR3 runs 16 residues. Germline loops: CDR1 MGHRA, CDR2 YSYEKL. CDR3 DNA: TGCGCCAGCAGCCAAACGGGGGGAGGGAGCAATCAGCCCCAGCATTTT. Translation: CASSQTGGGSNQPQHF.

This chain uses TRBV6-1 with TRBJ2-1; 15 nucleotides line up with TRBD2. CDR3 length: 18 residues. Germline values: CDR1 MNHNS, CDR2 SASEGT. The V gene end was trimmed by 4 bases and the J gene end by 5 bases; junction bases not matched to a gene: 9. CDR3 bases: TGTGCCAGCAGTGCAAGGACTAGCGGGAGGGCTCTCCACAATGAGCAGTTCTTC. Amino acid sequence: CASSARTSGRALHNEQFF.